Here is one T cell receptor (beta chain) with its context. Its matching antigen is unknown. This sample was taken from a study of PD-1 blockade in classical Hodgkin lymphoma. The data were produced by immunoSEQ multiplex PCR, yet TCRdb's version contains in-frame clones alone and is incomplete. The sample holds roughly 21,000 clones; just under 90% are singletons and the top ten take 6.5% to 8%. Indicated time point: newly diagnosed, previously untreated cHL patient sample. Through magnetic negative selection, CD8+ T cells were separated from PBMCs that had been thawed. Findings and caveats of the study: Healthy donors reportedly exceeded newly diagnosed patients in baseline TCR diversity. With respect to the repertoire differences, their causes, possibly disease activity or prior therapy, remain undefined.

The receptor's source is a human donor with classical Hodgkin lymphoma. The source material was CD8+ T cells from blood.

CDR3: CSVEIGPGSGAFF. DNA of the CDR3: TGCAGCGTTGAAATCGGCCCAGGGTCCGGAGCTTTCTTT. This chain links TRBV29-1 with TRBJ1-1, with a weak D call TRBD1 (5 bases). The CDR3 covers 13 residues. The V gene's germline CDR1 is SQVTM and CDR2 ANQGSEA. V lost 2 bases to trimming and J lost 10 bases, with 17 bases between them.